This paragraph covers one T cell receptor beta chain sequence. The sample comes from a study of control samples from healthy donors and cancer patients. V was clipped by 7 bases and J by 4 bases; unmatched bases: 8. Germline-derived CDR1 and CDR2 are MNHEY and SVGAGI. CDR3 length equals 14 residues. The method was immunoSEQ multiplex PCR; TCRdb's version includes in-frame clones alone and lacks a portion of them. This table holds 100,000 to 150,000 clones, roughly 90% found once. The clonotype was recovered from a young man in good health. Sequences were obtained from blood. The chain uses TRBV6-5 and TRBJ2-5; TRBD2 agrees at 8 bases. DNA for the CDR3: TGTGCCAGCATTCCGGGGGGGGCGGGAGAGACCCAGTACTTC. Protein sequence: CASIPGGAGETQYF.